The rows below give T cell receptor beta chains drawn from one sample of a study of tumor-infiltrating lymphocytes in localized non-small cell lung cancer. Method: immunoSEQ multiplex PCR; TCRdb's copy keeps in-frame clones and lacks some. The sample shows about 15,000 clones, approximately 69% of them seen only once. What was sequenced was lung tumor tissue. All receptors derive from a human donor with non-small cell lung cancer. CDR3s include the opening cysteine and the closing phenylalanine or tryptophan. A D gene is named only where the DNA matches it firmly. The size field is filled for only some rows; it gives once, few, many or a size class.

TGTGCCAGCAGTTGGGGCTACACAGATACGCAGTATTTT,CASSWGYTDTQYF,TRBV25-1,-,once,TRBJ2-3
TGTGCCAGCAGCGTAGACAGGGACACTGAAGCTTTCTTT,CASSVDRDTEAFF,TRBV9,-,-,TRBJ1-1
TGTGCCAGCAGCTTAGGCAGGTTGAACACCGGGGAGCTGTTTTTT,CASSLGRLNTGELFF,TRBV11-2,-,-,TRBJ2-2
TGTGCCAGCAGCTTAGACTTAGCGGAGTATGGCTACACCTTC,CASSLDLAEYGYTF,TRBV7-9,-,medium-sized,TRBJ1-2
TGTGCCAGCAGCGTGGGGAGGGGGCAGATCACTGAAGCTTTCTTT,CASSVGRGQITEAFF,TRBV5-4,TRBD1,-,TRBJ1-1
TGTGCCAGCAGCTTGGGGACCACTGAAGCTTTCTTT,CASSLGTTEAFF,TRBV5-8,-,-,TRBJ1-1
TGTGCCAGCAGCCCGAAGACAGGGTCCTTTGCTTCGGAGCAGTTCTTC,CASSPKTGSFASEQFF,TRBV7-2,TRBD1,-,TRBJ2-1
TGTGCCTCGAGCCTAGCGGGAGGTGACGCCGGGGAGCTGTTTTTT,CASSLAGGDAGELFF,TRBV30,TRBD2,-,TRBJ2-2
TGTGCCAGCAGTTACAGGGGGGCAGATACGCAGTATTTT,CASSYRGADTQYF,TRBV6-6,-,once,TRBJ2-3
TGTGCCTGGAGTGTACAATTGAGCTACGAGCAGTACTTC,CAWSVQLSYEQYF,TRBV30,-,-,TRBJ2-7